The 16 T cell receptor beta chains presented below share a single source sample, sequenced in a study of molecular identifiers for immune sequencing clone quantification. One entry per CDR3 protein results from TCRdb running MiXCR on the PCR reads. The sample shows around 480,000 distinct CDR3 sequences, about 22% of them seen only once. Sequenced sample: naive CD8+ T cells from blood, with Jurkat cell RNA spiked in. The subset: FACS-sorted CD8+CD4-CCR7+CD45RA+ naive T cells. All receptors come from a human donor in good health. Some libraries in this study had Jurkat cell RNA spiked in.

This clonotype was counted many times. The DNA for the CDR3 is TGTGCCAGCAAGGTTGTTGCAACTAATGAAAAACTGTTTTTT. Its protein product is CASKVVATNEKLFF. The rearrangement links TRBV7-9 to TRBJ1-4, with D uncertain. V gave up 7 bases and J gave up 0 bases, with 9 bases separating them. Per the germline V gene, CDR1 is SEHNR and CDR2 is FQNEAQ (reference sequence). The CDR3 sequence is 14 residues long.

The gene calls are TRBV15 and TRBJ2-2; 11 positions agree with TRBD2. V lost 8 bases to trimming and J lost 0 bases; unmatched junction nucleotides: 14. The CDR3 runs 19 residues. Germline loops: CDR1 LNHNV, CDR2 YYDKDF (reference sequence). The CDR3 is CATAGQGLAAAPNTGELFF. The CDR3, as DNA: TGTGCCACCGCAGGACAGGGACTAGCGGCGGCACCGAACACCGGGGAGCTGTTTTTT.

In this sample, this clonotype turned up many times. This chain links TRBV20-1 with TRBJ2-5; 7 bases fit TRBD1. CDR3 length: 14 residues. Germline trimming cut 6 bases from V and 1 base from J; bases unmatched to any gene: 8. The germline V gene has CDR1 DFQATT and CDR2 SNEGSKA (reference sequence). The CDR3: CSAETGQIQETQYF. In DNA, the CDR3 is TGCAGTGCGGAAACGGGACAGATCCAAGAGACCCAGTACTTC.

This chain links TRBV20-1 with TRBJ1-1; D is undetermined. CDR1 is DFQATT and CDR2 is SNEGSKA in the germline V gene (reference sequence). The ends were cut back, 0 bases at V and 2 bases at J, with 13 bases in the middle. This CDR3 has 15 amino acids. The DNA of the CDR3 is TGCAGTGCTAGAGATCAAGGGATCCCTAACACTGAAGCTTTCTTT. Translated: CSARDQGIPNTEAFF.

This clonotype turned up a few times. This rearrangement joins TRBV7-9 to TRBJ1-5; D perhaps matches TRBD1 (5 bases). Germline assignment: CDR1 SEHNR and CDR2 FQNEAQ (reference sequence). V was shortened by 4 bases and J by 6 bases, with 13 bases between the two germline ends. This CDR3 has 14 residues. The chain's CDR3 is CASSSTPGIQPQHF. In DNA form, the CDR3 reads TGTGCCAGCAGCTCTACCCCAGGGATTCAGCCCCAGCATTTT.

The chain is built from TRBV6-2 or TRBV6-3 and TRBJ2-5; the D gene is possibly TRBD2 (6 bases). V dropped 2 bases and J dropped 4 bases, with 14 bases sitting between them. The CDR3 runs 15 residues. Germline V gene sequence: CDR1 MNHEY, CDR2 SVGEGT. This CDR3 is CASSYPGGVAETQYF. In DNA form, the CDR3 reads TGTGCCAGCAGTTACCCTGGCGGGGTCGCAGAGACCCAGTACTTC.

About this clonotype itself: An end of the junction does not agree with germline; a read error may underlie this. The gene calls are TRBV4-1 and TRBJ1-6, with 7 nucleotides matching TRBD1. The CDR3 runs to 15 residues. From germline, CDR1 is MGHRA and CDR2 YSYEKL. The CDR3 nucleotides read TGCGCCAGCAGCCAAGTTTGGGACAGAAATTCACCCCTCAACTTT. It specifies CASSQVWDRNSPLNF.

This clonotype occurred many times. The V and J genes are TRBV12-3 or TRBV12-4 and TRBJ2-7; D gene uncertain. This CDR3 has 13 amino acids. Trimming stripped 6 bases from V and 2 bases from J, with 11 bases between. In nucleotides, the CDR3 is TGTGCCAGCAGACCTTCCCTCGCCTACGAGCAGTACTTC. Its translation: CASRPSLAYEQYF.

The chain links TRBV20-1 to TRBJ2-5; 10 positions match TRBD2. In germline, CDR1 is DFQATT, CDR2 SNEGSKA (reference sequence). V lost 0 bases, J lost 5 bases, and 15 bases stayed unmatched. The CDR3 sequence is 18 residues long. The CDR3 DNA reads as TGCAGTGCTAGAGATATAGGGCTAGCGGGAGCCGCCGGGGAGACCCAGTACTTC. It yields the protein CSARDIGLAGAAGETQYF.

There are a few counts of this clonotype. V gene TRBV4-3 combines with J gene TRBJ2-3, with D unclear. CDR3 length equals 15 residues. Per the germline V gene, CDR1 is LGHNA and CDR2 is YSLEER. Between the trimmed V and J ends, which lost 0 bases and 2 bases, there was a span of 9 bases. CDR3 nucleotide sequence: TGCGCCAGCAGCCAAGATGTGGGAAACACAGATACGCAGTATTTT. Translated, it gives CASSQDVGNTDTQYF.

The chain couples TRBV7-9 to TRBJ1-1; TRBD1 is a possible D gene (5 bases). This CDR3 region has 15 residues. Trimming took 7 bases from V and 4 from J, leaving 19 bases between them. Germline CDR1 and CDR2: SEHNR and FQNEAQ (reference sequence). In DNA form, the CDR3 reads TGTGCCAGCACCTACTGGACGGTGGGGGTCACTGAAGCTTTCTTT. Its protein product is CASTYWTVGVTEAFF.

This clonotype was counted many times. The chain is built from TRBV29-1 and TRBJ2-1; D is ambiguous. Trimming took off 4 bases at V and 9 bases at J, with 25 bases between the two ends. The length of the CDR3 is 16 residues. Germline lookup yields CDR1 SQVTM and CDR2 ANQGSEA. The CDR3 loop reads CSVVLPGVGRLGEQFF. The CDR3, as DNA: TGCAGCGTTGTTCTTCCGGGTGTTGGTCGTTTGGGTGAGCAGTTCTTC.

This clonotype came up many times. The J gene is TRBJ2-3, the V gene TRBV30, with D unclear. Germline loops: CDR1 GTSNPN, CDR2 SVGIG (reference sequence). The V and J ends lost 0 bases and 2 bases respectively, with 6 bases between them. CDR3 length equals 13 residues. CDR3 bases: TGTGCCTGGAGTGTAGTAGTCACAGATACGCAGTATTTT. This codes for CAWSVVVTDTQYF.

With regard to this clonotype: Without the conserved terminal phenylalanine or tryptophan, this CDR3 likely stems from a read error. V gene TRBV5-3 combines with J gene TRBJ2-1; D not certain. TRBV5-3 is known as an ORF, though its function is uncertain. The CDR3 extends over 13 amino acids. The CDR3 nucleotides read TGTGCCAGCAGCTTTTTGTCGGCGTATGAGCAGTTCTCC. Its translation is CASSFLSAYEQFS.

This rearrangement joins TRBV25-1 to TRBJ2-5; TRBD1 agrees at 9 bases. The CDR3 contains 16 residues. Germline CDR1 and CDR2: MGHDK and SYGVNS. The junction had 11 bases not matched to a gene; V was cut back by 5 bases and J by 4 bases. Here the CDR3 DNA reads TGTGCCAGCAGTCTCATACCGGGACAGGGCACAGAGACCCAGTACTTC. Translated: CASSLIPGQGTETQYF.

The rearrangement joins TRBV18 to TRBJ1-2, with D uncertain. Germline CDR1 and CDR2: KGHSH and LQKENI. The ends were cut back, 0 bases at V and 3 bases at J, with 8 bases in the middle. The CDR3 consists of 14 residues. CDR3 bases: TGTGCCAGCTCACCACCGGACGGATACTATGGCTACACCTTC. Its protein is CASSPPDGYYGYTF.